This TCR beta chain was profiled in a study of Tregs in tolerant kidney transplant recipients. The method was immunoSEQ multiplex PCR; TCRdb's version includes in-frame clones alone and lacks a portion of them. The table includes tens of thousands of clones, about 83% detected once. Thawed PBMCs were FACS-sorted into unstimulated CD4+CD25+CD127- regulatory T cells, CD4+CD25- non-regulatory cells, CD4 and CD8 cells. Sequenced sample: CD4+ T cells from blood. This TCR derives from a human donor in good health.

DNA of the CDR3: TGTGCCAGCAGCTTTAGCGGGGTGGAGACCCAGTACTTC. It encodes CASSFSGVETQYF. The chain is built from TRBV7-2 and TRBJ2-5; TRBD2 agrees at 8 bases. This CDR3 has 13 amino acids. The germline gives CDR1 SGHTA, CDR2 FQGNSA. The V and J ends lost 3 bases and 5 bases, in that order; junction bases with no gene match: 2.